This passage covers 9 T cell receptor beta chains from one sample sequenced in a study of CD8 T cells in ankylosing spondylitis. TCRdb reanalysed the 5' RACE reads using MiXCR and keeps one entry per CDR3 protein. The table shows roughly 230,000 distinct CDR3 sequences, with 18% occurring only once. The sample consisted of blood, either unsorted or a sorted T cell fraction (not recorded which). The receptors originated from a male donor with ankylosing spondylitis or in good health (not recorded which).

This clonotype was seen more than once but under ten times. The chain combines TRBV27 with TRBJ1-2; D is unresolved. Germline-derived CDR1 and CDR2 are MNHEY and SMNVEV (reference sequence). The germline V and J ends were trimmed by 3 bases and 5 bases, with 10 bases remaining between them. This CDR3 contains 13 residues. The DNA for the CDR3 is TGTGCCAGCAGTTTTGAGGGCGGGTATGGCTACACCTTC. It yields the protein CASSFEGGYGYTF.

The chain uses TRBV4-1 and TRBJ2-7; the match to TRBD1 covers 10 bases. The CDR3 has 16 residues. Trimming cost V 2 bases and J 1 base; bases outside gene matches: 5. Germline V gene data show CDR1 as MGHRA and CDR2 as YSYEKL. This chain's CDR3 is CASSQLGQGGSYEQYF. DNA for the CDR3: TGCGCCAGCAGCCAACTAGGACAGGGGGGATCCTACGAGCAGTACTTC.

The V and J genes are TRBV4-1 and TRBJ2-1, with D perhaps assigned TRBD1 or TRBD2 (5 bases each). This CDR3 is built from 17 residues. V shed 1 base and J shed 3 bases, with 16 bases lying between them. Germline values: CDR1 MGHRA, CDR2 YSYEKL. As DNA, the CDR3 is TGCGCCAGCAGCCAAGGTCCCCCGGGGCTTAGCTACAATGAGCAGTTCTTC. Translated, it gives CASSQGPPGLSYNEQFF.

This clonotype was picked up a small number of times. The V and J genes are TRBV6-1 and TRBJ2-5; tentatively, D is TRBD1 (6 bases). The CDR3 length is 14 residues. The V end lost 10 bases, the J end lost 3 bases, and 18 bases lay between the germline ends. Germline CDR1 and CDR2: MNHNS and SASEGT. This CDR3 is CATQGTPREETQYF. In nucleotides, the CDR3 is TGTGCCACCCAGGGGACCCCCCGTGAAGAGACCCAGTACTTC.

The CDR3 protein is CASRAPWMGVDTGELFF. The CDR3 DNA follows: TGTGCCAGCAGGGCCCCCTGGATGGGAGTTGACACCGGGGAGCTGTTTTTT. The chain has TRBV12-3 or TRBV12-4 and TRBJ2-2, with D maybe TRBD2 (5 bases). The CDR3 runs 17 residues. V was shortened by 6 bases and J by 3 bases, with 20 bases between the two germline ends.

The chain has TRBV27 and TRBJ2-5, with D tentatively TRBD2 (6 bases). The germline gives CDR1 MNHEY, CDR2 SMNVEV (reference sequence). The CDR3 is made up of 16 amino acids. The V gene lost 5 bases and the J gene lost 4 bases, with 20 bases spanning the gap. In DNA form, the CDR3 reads TGTGCCAGCAGTCCCGGGACTTCTGGGTGGCGAGAGACCCAGTACTTC. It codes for CASSPGTSGWRETQYF.

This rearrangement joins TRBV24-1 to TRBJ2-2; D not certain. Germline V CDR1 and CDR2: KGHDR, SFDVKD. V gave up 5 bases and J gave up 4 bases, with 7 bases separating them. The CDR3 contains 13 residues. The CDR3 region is CATSGYSTGELFF. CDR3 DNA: TGTGCCACCAGTGGTTACAGCACCGGGGAGCTGTTTTTT.

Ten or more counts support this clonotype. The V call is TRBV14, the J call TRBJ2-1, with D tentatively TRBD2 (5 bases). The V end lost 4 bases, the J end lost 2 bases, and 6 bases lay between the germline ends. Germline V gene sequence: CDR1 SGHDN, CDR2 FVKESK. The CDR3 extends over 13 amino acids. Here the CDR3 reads CASSRLPYNEQFF. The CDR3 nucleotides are TGTGCCAGCAGCCGACTACCCTACAATGAGCAGTTCTTC.

In DNA, the CDR3 is TGCGCCAGCAGCTTCCGACAGGGGTTAAGGAATGAGCAGTTCTTC. Encoded protein: CASSFRQGLRNEQFF. This sequence joins TRBV5-1 and TRBJ2-1; TRBD1 aligns across 8 bases. The length of the CDR3 is 15 residues. Germline CDR1 reads SGHRS; CDR2 reads YFSETQ. With 2 bases clipped from V and 7 bases from J, the junction kept 8 bases outside the gene matches.